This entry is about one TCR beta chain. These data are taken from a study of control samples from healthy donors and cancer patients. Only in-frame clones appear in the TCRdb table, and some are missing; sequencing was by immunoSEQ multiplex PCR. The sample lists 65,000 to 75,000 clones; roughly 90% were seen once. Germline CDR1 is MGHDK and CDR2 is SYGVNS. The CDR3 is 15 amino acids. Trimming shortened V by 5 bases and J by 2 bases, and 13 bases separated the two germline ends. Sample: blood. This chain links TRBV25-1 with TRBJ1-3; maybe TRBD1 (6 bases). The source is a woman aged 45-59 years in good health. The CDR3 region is CASSRGGGTGNTIYF. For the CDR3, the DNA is TGTGCCAGCAGTCGGGGAGGGGGAACTGGAAACACCATATATTTT.